The clone carrying this TCR beta chain has a single count. The sample originates from a study of cytomegalovirus exposure and HLA in healthy donors. PCR employed 60 Vbeta and 13 Jbeta primers. Here immunoSEQ multiplex PCR was the method, and the copy in TCRdb shows in-frame clones only, minus some. The sample carries around 210,000 clones, 60% to 80% recorded once. V lost 0 bases, J lost 4 bases, and 16 bases lay in between. The CDR3 runs to 16 residues. The germline gives CDR1 SGHAT, CDR2 FQNNGV. The material sequenced was PBMCs. This TCR came from a woman aged 25 to 39 in good health and CMV-seronegative. The genes are TRBV11-2 and TRBJ2-7, with a weak D call TRBD1 (6 bases). The CDR3 nucleotides read TGTGCCAGCAGCTTAGATCTGGGCTCCCAGGGGTACGAGCAGTACTTC. Amino acids: CASSLDLGSQGYEQYF.